One sample yielded the 16 T cell receptor beta chains listed below, sequenced in a study of cytomegalovirus exposure and HLA in healthy donors. This table comes from immunoSEQ multiplex PCR, and its TCRdb copy is limited to in-frame clones, with some not included. Altogether about 72,000 clones are present, around 94% being singletons, with the ten largest covering 1.5% to 2%. Sequenced sample: PBMCs. The receptors come from a woman aged 18-29 years in good health and CMV-seropositive.

This clone was observed once. The V and J genes are TRBV27 and TRBJ1-5; no firm D call. CDR1 MNHEY and CDR2 SMNVEV come from the germline V gene (reference sequence). The CDR3 loop spans 13 amino acids. With 5 bases removed from V and 2 bases from J, the gap between germline ends came to 7 bases. In DNA, the CDR3 is TGTGCCAGCAGTCTTCGAGGCAATCAGCCCCAGCATTTT. The encoded protein is CASSLRGNQPQHF.

V and J are TRBV7-2 and TRBJ2-7; D perhaps matches TRBD2 (6 bases). V was pared by 4 bases and J by 1 base, with 11 bases between. Germline assignment: CDR1 SGHTA and CDR2 FQGNSA. The CDR3 is made up of 14 amino acids. The CDR3 spells CASSSQGGSYEQYF. In nucleotides, the CDR3 is TGTGCCAGCAGCTCCCAGGGAGGATCCTACGAGCAGTACTTC.

The rearrangement links TRBV5-6 to TRBJ2-7; D perhaps matches TRBD1 (5 bases). There are 15 residues in the CDR3. V shed 7 bases and J shed 2 bases, with 19 bases lying between them. From germline, CDR1 is SGHDT and CDR2 YYEEEE. In nucleotides, the CDR3 is TGTGCCAGCGGAGAACAGGACGGTCATACCTACGAGCAGTACTTC. Protein sequence: CASGEQDGHTYEQYF.

CDR3 DNA sequence: TGCGCCAGCAGCTCCACCTATTTCACAGATACGCAGTATTTT. It codes for CASSSTYFTDTQYF. The chain uses TRBV5-1 and TRBJ2-3; D is unresolved. Per the germline V gene, CDR1 is SGHRS and CDR2 is YFSETQ. V gave up 3 bases and J gave up 2 bases, with 10 bases separating them. The length of the CDR3 is 14 residues.

V is TRBV11-2 and J is TRBJ1-2; TRBD1 matches 12 bases. CDR1 and CDR2 (germline): SGHAT, FQNNGV. The CDR3 is 14 amino acids. J lost 4 bases, V lost 4 bases, and 1 base had no gene match. CDR3 DNA sequence: TGTGCCAGCAGCTCGGGACAGGGGGCCTATGGCTACACCTTC. This gives the protein CASSSGQGAYGYTF.

The chain links TRBV7-8 to TRBJ1-6; 8 positions match TRBD1. This CDR3 is 17 amino acids long. V lost 5 bases to trimming and J lost 0 bases; unmatched junction nucleotides: 6. CDR1 SGHVS and CDR2 FQNEAQ come from the germline V gene. The CDR3 loop is CASSGQDRDSYNSPLHF. The DNA of the CDR3 is TGTGCCAGCAGCGGACAGGACAGGGACTCCTATAATTCACCCCTCCACTTT.

This clone was observed once. V gene TRBV4-1 combines with J gene TRBJ2-3; D may be TRBD1 (6 bases). V was pared by 2 bases and J by 2 bases, with 14 bases between. The CDR3 covers 16 residues. The germline V gene has CDR1 MGHRA and CDR2 YSYEKL. The CDR3 here is CASSQTQGYSTDTQYF. The CDR3 coding sequence is TGCGCCAGCAGCCAAACACAGGGCTACTCCACAGATACGCAGTATTTT.

V usage is TRBV2 and J usage is TRBJ2-3; D is uncertain. There are 11 residues in the CDR3. Between the trimmed V and J ends, which lost 8 bases and 6 bases, there was a span of 9 bases. The V gene's germline CDR1 is SNHLY and CDR2 FYNNEI. The CDR3 spells CASRRRDTQYF. The CDR3 nucleotides read TGTGCCAGCCGACGGCGGGATACGCAGTATTTT.

This clone turned up a few times. This chain uses TRBV6-1 with TRBJ2-7; 12 nucleotides match TRBD2. The CDR3 runs 18 residues. The ends lost 0 bases at V and 2 bases at J; junction bases unmatched: 8. CDR1 is MNHNS, CDR2 SASEGT, per germline. This chain's CDR3 is CASSEAGLAGGPPYEQYF. CDR3 coding DNA: TGTGCCAGCAGTGAAGCGGGGCTAGCGGGAGGGCCACCCTACGAGCAGTACTTC.

This clone is a singleton in its sample. This sequence joins TRBV6-1 and TRBJ2-3; D gene unclear. Germline V gene sequence: CDR1 MNHNS, CDR2 SASEGT. The CDR3 has 16 residues. Deletions cut 3 bases from V and 2 bases from J, with 15 bases between. The CDR3 protein is CASSDRLRGPTDTQYF. The CDR3 region has the DNA TGTGCCAGCAGTGACCGACTGAGAGGTCCCACAGATACGCAGTATTTT.

This CDR3 reads CASSPQGQGGSGANVLTF. In DNA, the CDR3 is TGTGCCAGCTCACCACAGGGACAGGGTGGCTCTGGGGCCAACGTCCTGACTTTC. The genes are TRBV18 and TRBJ2-6, with 9 bases matching TRBD1. V lost 1 base to trimming and J lost 0 bases; unmatched junction nucleotides: 4. Germline assignment: CDR1 KGHSH and CDR2 LQKENI. This CDR3 spans 18 amino acids.

This chain joins TRBV2 and TRBJ2-2; D possibly corresponds to TRBD2 (6 bases). The CDR3 sequence is 16 residues long. V lost 0 bases to trimming and J lost 6 bases, with 14 bases between them. Germline CDR1 reads SNHLY; CDR2 reads FYNNEI. CDR3 loop: CASSEAVPGVAGELFF. The CDR3 nucleotides are TGTGCCAGCAGTGAAGCGGTTCCGGGGGTTGCCGGGGAGCTGTTTTTT.

The CDR3 loop reads CASSEVGAEETQYF. CDR3 in DNA: TGTGCCAGCAGTGAAGTGGGAGCGGAAGAGACCCAGTACTTC. The V call is TRBV25-1, the J call TRBJ2-5; D is possibly TRBD2 (5 bases). Trimming removed 2 bases from V and 3 bases from J, with 10 bases in between. The CDR3 consists of 14 residues. Germline V gives CDR1 MGHDK, CDR2 SYGVNS.

The chain couples TRBV6-1 to TRBJ1-1; TRBD1 agrees at 8 bases. This CDR3 has 17 residues. Per the germline V gene, CDR1 is MNHNS and CDR2 is SASEGT. Trimming cost V 2 bases and J 4 bases; bases outside gene matches: 12. CDR3 in amino acids: CASSEFAEAGGGTEAFF. CDR3 coding DNA: TGTGCCAGCAGTGAATTCGCGGAGGCAGGGGGCGGCACTGAAGCTTTCTTT.

V usage is TRBV7-2 and J usage is TRBJ2-7, with 7 bases lining up with TRBD2. Per germline, CDR1 SGHTA and CDR2 FQGNSA. With V trimmed by 0 bases and J by 2 bases, 1 base remained unmatched. The CDR3 is 14 amino acids. CDR3 amino acids: CASSLAGGTYEQYF. CDR3 in DNA: TGTGCCAGCAGCTTAGCGGGGGGGACCTACGAGCAGTACTTC.

The chain joins TRBV7-9 to TRBJ1-5, with TRBD1 as a possible D gene (6 bases). Deletions cut 1 base from V and 4 bases from J, with 8 bases between. The CDR3 consists of 14 residues. The germline V gene encodes CDR1 SEHNR and CDR2 FQNEAQ (reference sequence). CDR3 sequence reads: CASSLGTENQPQHF. The CDR3 coding sequence is TGTGCCAGCAGCTTAGGGACAGAAAATCAGCCCCAGCATTTT.